This T cell receptor (beta chain) was recovered during a study of blood T cell repertoires in COVID-19. The overall study: Acute and convalescent COVID-19 samples came from the United States, Italy and Spain. PBMCs, B-cell-depleted T cells, or T cells provided the cDNA or gDNA that made up the material.

The CDR3 has 15 residues. Germline CDR1 and CDR2: LGHDT and YNNKEL (reference sequence). With 4 bases clipped from V and 8 bases from J, the junction kept 11 bases outside the gene matches. Per the original methods: Reference gene primer amplification in the assay estimated nucleated cell counts. Repertoires were generated with immunoSEQ multiplex PCR, while TCRdb's copy carries only in-frame clones and drops some. V, J and clone size reflect that table, while D and trimming were determined from the DNA. The repertoire holds about 110,000 clones, with over 80% as singletons. The receptor was derived from a woman under 40 with acute or convalescent COVID-19. This chain joins TRBV3-1 (or the pseudogene TRBV3-2) and TRBJ1-2; 9 nucleotides agree with TRBD1. The sample consisted of peripheral blood. CDR3 in DNA: TGTGCCAGCAGCCCTCTAGGGACAGGGAAGAGCGGCTACACCTTC. Amino acids: CASSPLGTGKSGYTF.